The 21 T cell receptor beta chains reported below all come from one sample, sequenced in a study of blood T cell repertoires in COVID-19. Repertoires were generated with immunoSEQ multiplex PCR, while TCRdb's copy carries only in-frame clones and drops some. The sample carries roughly 100,000 clones, around four fifths recorded once. Input material: peripheral blood. The receptors originated from a human donor in a cohort sampled during active COVID-19.

The chain carries TRBV19 and TRBJ2-3; possible D gene TRBD1, 6 bases. The ends were cut back, 7 bases at V and 6 bases at J, with 20 bases in the middle. The CDR3 is 15 amino acids. Germline V CDR1 and CDR2: LNHDA, SQIVND (reference sequence). CDR3 in amino acids: CASKLDRKLSDTQYF. The CDR3 region has the DNA TGTGCCAGTAAACTCGACAGGAAATTATCGGATACGCAGTATTTT.

The genes are TRBV5-1 and TRBJ2-5, with D tentatively TRBD2 (5 bases). V gave up 1 base and J gave up 0 bases, with 13 bases separating them. The CDR3 spans 16 residues. CDR1 and CDR2 from the germline V gene are SGHRS and YFSETQ. The CDR3 is CASSLSPEGDQETQYF. CDR3 sequence (DNA): TGCGCCAGCAGCTTGTCTCCCGAGGGCGACCAAGAGACCCAGTACTTC. Drawing the rest from reference TRBV5-1 and TRBJ2-5, the complete variable domain is KAGVTQTPRYLIKTRGQQVTLSCSPISGHRSVSWYQQTPGQGLQFLFEYFSETQRNKGNFPGRFSGRQFSNSRSEMNVSTLELGDSALYLCASSLSPEGDQETQYFGPGTRLLVL.

Only a few counts were recorded for this clone. This chain joins TRBV19 and TRBJ1-5; TRBD1 agrees at 8 bases. V was clipped by 4 bases and J by 4 bases; unmatched bases: 3. CDR1 and CDR2 (germline): LNHDA, SQIVND (reference sequence). The CDR3 is 14 residues long. The DNA for the CDR3 is TGTGCCAGTAGTACCTGGACAGGGAATCAGCCCCAGCATTTT. Translating gives CASSTWTGNQPQHF.

The rearrangement uses TRBV30 and TRBJ1-5; unclear D gene. This CDR3 region has 13 residues. CDR1 is GTSNPN, CDR2 SVGIG, per germline (reference sequence). The V end was cut by 1 base, the J end by 1 base, with 5 bases between. The CDR3 is CAWSGGSNQPQHF. As DNA, the CDR3 is TGTGCCTGGAGTGGAGGCAGCAATCAGCCCCAGCATTTT.

The chain employs TRBV10-3 and TRBJ2-5; TRBD1 matches at 8 bases. The CDR3 runs 16 residues. The V and J ends lost 10 bases and 2 bases, in that order; junction bases with no gene match: 15. CDR1 ENHRY and CDR2 SYGVKD come from the germline V gene. The CDR3 coding sequence is TGTGCCACCAAGCCGGGACAGGCCCCCCTACAAGAGACCCAGTACTTC. Residues: CATKPGQAPLQETQYF.

A word on this clone: Distinct nucleotide sequences in the sample also encode this CDR3. The rearrangement uses TRBV18 and TRBJ1-6; D is unclear. Trimming left V 2 bases short and J 1 base short, with 12 bases between. This CDR3 region has 17 residues. Germline assignment: CDR1 KGHSH and CDR2 LQKENI. For the CDR3, the DNA is TGTGCCAGCTCACCATTGGGCACTTCGTCCTATAATTCACCCCTCCACTTT. This encodes CASSPLGTSSYNSPLHF.

This clone was seen once. The chain recombines TRBV7-9 with TRBJ2-2, with 16 bases aligning to TRBD2. Per germline, CDR1 SEHNR and CDR2 FQNEAQ (reference sequence). V shed 5 bases and J 3 bases; nucleotides not matched to a gene: 15. The CDR3 totals 21 residues. CDR3 amino acids: CASSSAIKGLAGGPHTGELFF. The CDR3 DNA sequence: TGTGCCAGCAGCAGTGCTATCAAGGGACTAGCGGGGGGGCCCCACACCGGGGAGCTGTTTTTT.

The rearrangement links TRBV18 to TRBJ1-1; D is perhaps TRBD1 (6 bases). From germline, CDR1 is KGHSH and CDR2 LQKENI. The CDR3 runs 14 residues. V shed 5 bases and J shed 5 bases, with 15 bases lying between them. CDR3: CASSIQGRQTEAFF. The CDR3 DNA sequence: TGTGCCAGCTCAATCCAGGGGAGACAGACTGAAGCTTTCTTT.

The rearrangement joins TRBV7-2 to TRBJ2-4; 7 bases are shared with TRBD1. This CDR3 has 13 amino acids. With 5 bases clipped from V and 7 bases from J, the junction kept 5 bases outside the gene matches. Germline CDR1 SGHTA, CDR2 FQGNSA. CDR3 sequence reads: CASSGKGANIQYF. The CDR3 region has the DNA TGTGCCAGCAGCGGGAAGGGGGCGAACATTCAGTACTTC.

This clone was observed once. This chain connects TRBV14 to TRBJ2-1, with D tentatively TRBD2 (6 bases). The CDR3 covers 19 residues. V lost 4 bases to trimming and J lost 8 bases, with 30 bases between them. Per the germline V gene, CDR1 is SGHDN and CDR2 is FVKESK. This CDR3 reads CASSLRAPAGLPWGDEQFF. CDR3 DNA sequence: TGTGCCAGCAGCCTCAGGGCCCCGGCAGGGCTCCCGTGGGGGGATGAGCAGTTCTTC.

This clone has only a few counts. V and J are TRBV3-1 (or the pseudogene TRBV3-2) and TRBJ2-7, with D possibly matching TRBD1 (5 bases). Germline V gene data show CDR1 as LGHDT and CDR2 as YNNKEL (reference sequence). Trimming removed 1 base from V and 2 bases from J, with 12 bases in between. CDR3 length equals 15 residues. The CDR3 DNA follows: TGTGCCAGCAGCCAAGTCGTAACAGGAACCTACGAGCAGTACTTC. Its protein is CASSQVVTGTYEQYF.

This sequence joins TRBV12-3 or TRBV12-4 and TRBJ2-3; maybe TRBD1 (7 bases). Trimming left V 6 bases short and J 7 bases short, with 11 bases between. The CDR3 length is 12 residues. In DNA form, the CDR3 reads TGTGCCAGCAGCCCAGGGGGGCATACGCAGTATTTT. Protein product: CASSPGGHTQYF.

This clone was counted a single time. The CDR3 spells CASSKSQRLAGGAYNEQFF. The CDR3 nucleotides are TGTGCCAGCAGCAAAAGTCAACGACTAGCGGGGGGGGCCTACAATGAGCAGTTCTTC. This chain uses TRBV21-1 with TRBJ2-1; the table names TRBD2, a call not compared with the DNA. TRBV21-1 is tagged as a pseudogene. There are 19 residues in the CDR3.

The chain uses TRBV5-8 and TRBJ2-2, with TRBD1 as a possible D gene (5 bases). The germline V gene encodes CDR1 SGHTS and CDR2 YDEGEE. Trimming shortened V by 0 bases and J by 1 base, and 22 bases separated the two germline ends. This CDR3 spans 20 amino acids. The CDR3 region is CASSLGLPRGAGMNTGELFF. The CDR3, as DNA: TGTGCCAGCAGCTTGGGACTCCCTCGTGGGGCAGGGATGAACACCGGGGAGCTGTTTTTT. Full variable domain (missing parts from reference TRBV5-8 and TRBJ2-2): EAGVTQSPTHLIKTRGQQATLRCSPISGHTSVYWYQQALGLGLQFLLWYDEGEERNRGNFPPRFSGRQFPNYSSELNVNALELEDSALYLCASSLGLPRGAGMNTGELFFGEGSRLTVL.

The chain carries TRBV2 and TRBJ1-2; D perhaps matches TRBD1 (5 bases). V lost 0 bases, J lost 5 bases, and 13 bases lay in between. The V gene's germline CDR1 is SNHLY and CDR2 FYNNEI. The CDR3 totals 15 residues. Here the CDR3 DNA reads TGTGCCAGCAGTGAAGCGCTTCGGGGGGGGTATGGCTACACCTTC. This gives the protein CASSEALRGGYGYTF. Full variable domain (outside the CDR3, taken from reference TRBV2 and TRBJ1-2): EPEVTQTPSHQVTQMGQEVILRCVPISNHLYFYWYRQILGQKVEFLVSFYNNEISEKSEIFDDQFSVERPDGSNFTLKIRSTKLEDSAMYFCASSEALRGGYGYTFGSGTRLTVV.

The J gene is TRBJ1-1, the V gene TRBV4-3; 9 bases are shared with TRBD1. The V gene's germline CDR1 is LGHNA and CDR2 YSLEER. V lost 3 bases to trimming and J lost 10 bases; unmatched junction nucleotides: 9. This CDR3 has 14 residues. CDR3 protein: CASSHGQGRSGAFF. The CDR3, as DNA: TGCGCCAGCAGCCATGGACAGGGGAGGAGTGGAGCTTTCTTT.

The V and J genes are TRBV7-2 and TRBJ1-5; D is perhaps TRBD1 (6 bases). The germline CDR1 and CDR2 sequences are SGHTA and FQGNSA. This CDR3 has 14 residues. Trimming left V 5 bases short and J 11 bases short, with 19 bases between. CDR3 bases: TGTGCCAGCAGCAACTTGGACAGTCATGGGTCCCAGCATTTT. This translates into CASSNLDSHGSQHF.

The chain carries TRBV19 and TRBJ2-6, with TRBD2 as a possible D gene (5 bases). The CDR3 runs to 16 residues. Trimming removed 5 bases at V and 3 bases at J, with 14 bases between. Looked up from germline, CDR1 is LNHDA and CDR2 is SQIVND (reference sequence). The CDR3: CASSSLGAGGANVLTF. The DNA for the CDR3 is TGTGCCAGTAGTTCCCTGGGAGCTGGTGGGGCCAACGTCCTGACTTTC.

V usage is TRBV4-2 and J usage is TRBJ1-2; 10 positions match TRBD1. The V and J ends lost 3 bases and 4 bases, in that order; junction bases with no gene match: 11. Germline-derived CDR1 and CDR2 are LGHNA and YNFKEQ. There are 17 residues in the CDR3. In DNA form, the CDR3 reads TGTGCCAGCAGCCAGGCCGGGACAGGGGATAAGGGCTATGGCTACACCTTC. Translated: CASSQAGTGDKGYGYTF.

The chain carries TRBV11-2 and TRBJ1-1; D is ambiguous. The ends were cut back, 5 bases at V and 1 base at J, with 8 bases in the middle. The CDR3 extends over 13 amino acids. CDR1 is SGHAT, CDR2 FQNNGV, per germline. The CDR3: CASSPLKNTEAFF. The DNA of the CDR3 is TGTGCCAGCAGCCCACTAAAGAACACTGAAGCTTTCTTT.

This clone was seen a handful of times. The CDR3 loop reads CASSQNNEQFF. CDR3 in DNA: TGTGCCAGCAGTCAGAACAATGAGCAGTTCTTC. The rearrangement links TRBV7-9 to TRBJ2-1, with D hard to call. The germline CDR1 and CDR2 sequences are SEHNR and FQNEAQ (reference sequence). The CDR3 runs 11 residues. Trimming pared 6 bases from V and 5 bases from J, leaving 5 bases between.